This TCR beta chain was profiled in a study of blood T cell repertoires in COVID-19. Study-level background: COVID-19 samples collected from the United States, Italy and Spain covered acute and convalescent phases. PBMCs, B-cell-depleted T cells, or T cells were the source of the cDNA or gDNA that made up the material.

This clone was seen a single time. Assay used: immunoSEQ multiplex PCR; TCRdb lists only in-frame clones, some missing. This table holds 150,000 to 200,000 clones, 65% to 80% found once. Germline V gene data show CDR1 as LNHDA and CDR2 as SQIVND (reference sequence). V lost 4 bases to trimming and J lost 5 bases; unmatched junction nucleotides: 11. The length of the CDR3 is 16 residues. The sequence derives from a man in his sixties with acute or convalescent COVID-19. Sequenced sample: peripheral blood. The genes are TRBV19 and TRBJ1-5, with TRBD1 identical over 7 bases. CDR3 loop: CASSTLDRLVDQPQHF. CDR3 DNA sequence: TGTGCCAGTAGTACCCTGGACAGGTTGGTCGATCAGCCCCAGCATTTT.